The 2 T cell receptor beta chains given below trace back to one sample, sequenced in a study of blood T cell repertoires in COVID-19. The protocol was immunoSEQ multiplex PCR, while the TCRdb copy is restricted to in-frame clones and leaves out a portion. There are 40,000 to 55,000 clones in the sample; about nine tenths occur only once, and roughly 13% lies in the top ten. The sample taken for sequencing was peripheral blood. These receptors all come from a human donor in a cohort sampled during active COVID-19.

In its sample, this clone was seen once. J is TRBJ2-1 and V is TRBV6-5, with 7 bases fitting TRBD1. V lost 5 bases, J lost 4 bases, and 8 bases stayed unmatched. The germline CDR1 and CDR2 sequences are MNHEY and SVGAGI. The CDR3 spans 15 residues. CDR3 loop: CASSLDRSTYNEQFF. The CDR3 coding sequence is TGTGCCAGCAGTCTGGACAGGTCAACTTACAATGAGCAGTTCTTC.

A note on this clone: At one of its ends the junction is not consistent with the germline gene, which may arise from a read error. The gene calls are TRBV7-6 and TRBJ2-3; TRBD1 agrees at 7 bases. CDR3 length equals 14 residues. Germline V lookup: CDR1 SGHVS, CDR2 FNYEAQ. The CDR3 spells CASSLAFGTETQYF. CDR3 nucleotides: TGTGCCAGCAGCTTAGCTTTCGGGACAGAAACGCAGTATTTT.